The entry below gives a single TCR beta chain sequence along with its context. Its antigen is unidentified. The PCR used 60 V beta and 13 J beta primers. Method: immunoSEQ multiplex PCR; TCRdb's copy keeps in-frame clones and lacks some. The sample shows roughly 100,000 clones, about 90% of them seen only once. This record belongs to a study of glioma-infiltrating T cells after dendritic cell vaccination. Notes on the study in general: Few patients contributed both blood and tumor specimens.

This sample's time point: after dendritic cell vaccination, including at tumor progression/relapse. V gave up 1 base and J gave up 9 bases, with 13 bases separating them. Germline loops: CDR1 SGHAT, CDR2 FQDESV (reference sequence). The CDR3 length is 15 residues. The TCR comes from a human donor with glioblastoma. Sequenced material: blood, taken after dendritic cell vaccination. The chain carries TRBV11-1 and TRBJ1-6; D possibly corresponds to TRBD1 (5 bases). The CDR3 protein is CASSLVQGGGSPLHF. Here the CDR3 DNA reads TGTGCCAGCAGCTTAGTCCAGGGTGGCGGTTCACCCCTCCACTTT.